The next 30 T cell receptor beta chains were all read from a single sample in a study of technical replicates of blood from a few donors. The data were produced by immunoSEQ multiplex PCR, yet TCRdb's version contains in-frame clones alone and is incomplete. The sample shows under 95,000 clones, around 94% of them seen only once. The sequenced material came from T cells isolated from PBMCs. The source of these receptors is a human donor in good health.

The CDR3 coding sequence is TGTGCCAGCAGCTCTAGCGACTCCTACAATGAGCAGTTCTTC. Its protein is CASSSSDSYNEQFF. The V and J genes are TRBV27 and TRBJ2-1; D is possibly TRBD2 (6 bases). Germline assignment: CDR1 MNHEY and CDR2 SMNVEV (reference sequence). The CDR3 contains 14 residues. The germline V and J ends were trimmed by 6 bases and 0 bases, with 9 bases remaining between them.

The V call is TRBV2, the J call TRBJ2-1; 10 bases agree with TRBD2. The germline V gene encodes CDR1 SNHLY and CDR2 FYNNEI. The CDR3 is 15 amino acids. The ends lost 7 bases at V and 0 bases at J; junction bases unmatched: 3. CDR3 protein: CASKSSGSSYNEQFF. Written as DNA, the CDR3 is TGTGCCAGCAAATCTAGCGGGAGCTCCTACAATGAGCAGTTCTTC.

J is TRBJ2-1 and V is TRBV7-9; D remains ambiguous. The V gene lost 4 bases and the J gene lost 10 bases, with 17 bases spanning the gap. Germline loops: CDR1 SEHNR, CDR2 FQNEAQ (reference sequence). The CDR3 covers 14 residues. DNA of the CDR3: TGTGCCAGCAGCTCACCGGCCCAGGTTTACGAGCAGTTCTTC. Translation gives CASSSPAQVYEQFF.

The chain employs TRBV19 and TRBJ2-3; 9 bases are a match to TRBD1. CDR3 length: 17 amino acids. The junction had 11 bases not matched to a gene; V was cut back by 4 bases and J by 3 bases. CDR1 is LNHDA and CDR2 is SQIVND in the germline V gene (reference sequence). CDR3 region: CASSRDSGTGWTDTQYF. Written as DNA, the CDR3 is TGTGCCAGTAGTAGAGACTCCGGGACAGGGTGGACAGATACGCAGTATTTT.

The chain joins TRBV19 to TRBJ1-3, with unresolved D. V shed 3 bases and J shed 0 bases, with 9 bases lying between them. The length of the CDR3 is 15 residues. CDR1 LNHDA and CDR2 SQIVND come from the germline V gene (reference sequence). The CDR3 loop is CASSIWRSSGNTIYF. CDR3 nucleotides: TGTGCCAGTAGTATTTGGCGGAGCTCTGGAAACACCATATATTTT. Variable domain in full (rest from reference TRBV19 and TRBJ1-3): DGGITQSPKYLFRKEGQNVTLSCEQNLNHDAMYWYRQDPGQGLRLIYYSQIVNDFQKGDIAEGYSVSREKKESFPLTVTSAQKNPTAFYLCASSIWRSSGNTIYFGEGSWLTVV.

The V gene is TRBV23-1, the J gene TRBJ1-2, with D possibly matching TRBD1 (6 bases). TRBV23-1 is given ORF status, its function remaining uncertain. The CDR3 totals 18 residues. V shed 4 bases and J shed 8 bases, with 29 bases lying between them. The chain's CDR3 is CASSPGLLRDTLDLGYTF. CDR3 coding DNA: TGCGCCAGCAGTCCCGGCTTACTCCGGGACACCCTCGACCTAGGCTACACCTTC.

The J gene is TRBJ2-7, the V gene TRBV7-9, with 8 positions matching TRBD1. This CDR3 comprises 15 residues. Germline CDR1 and CDR2: SEHNR and FQNEAQ (reference sequence). V shed 6 bases, J shed 6 bases, and the junction held 13 bases outside the gene matches. CDR3 sequence reads: CASSFPGGASLEQYF. The CDR3 DNA reads TGTGCCAGCAGTTTCCCAGGGGGCGCTTCCCTCGAGCAGTACTTC.

The chain recombines TRBV28 with TRBJ2-3; 9 nucleotides match TRBD2. Germline lookup yields CDR1 MDHEN and CDR2 SYDVKM. The CDR3 runs to 15 residues. Germline trimming cut 8 bases from V and 6 bases from J; bases unmatched to any gene: 12. The CDR3 protein is CASGLAGVGGDTQYF. The CDR3 nucleotides are TGTGCCAGCGGGTTAGCGGGAGTAGGAGGGGATACGCAGTATTTT.

The chain employs TRBV19 and TRBJ1-2; the D is unclear. The CDR3 runs 14 residues. The germline V and J ends were trimmed by 3 bases and 3 bases, with 11 bases remaining between them. Looked up from germline, CDR1 is LNHDA and CDR2 is SQIVND (reference sequence). The CDR3 nucleotides read TGTGCCAGTAGTATGGGTGGAGGTGACTATGGCTACACCTTC. The encoded protein is CASSMGGGDYGYTF.

This sequence joins TRBV10-3 and TRBJ1-2; a weak D match, TRBD1 (6 bases). This CDR3 spans 13 amino acids. Germline CDR1 and CDR2: ENHRY and SYGVKD. Trimming shortened V by 6 bases and J by 6 bases, and 14 bases separated the two germline ends. In DNA form, the CDR3 reads TGTGCCATCAGCGAGCAACAGGGAGATGGCTACACCTTC. Translating gives CAISEQQGDGYTF.

The V call is TRBV2, the J call TRBJ2-7; TRBD1 is a possible D gene (6 bases). The germline V gene encodes CDR1 SNHLY and CDR2 FYNNEI. V was shortened by 3 bases and J by 7 bases, with 16 bases between the two germline ends. The CDR3 contains 14 residues. CDR3 DNA: TGTGCCAGCAGTGATGCCAGGGGCGGTAAGGAGCAGTACTTC. Protein product: CASSDARGGKEQYF.

This rearrangement joins TRBV25-1 to TRBJ2-3, with a tentative D call TRBD2 (7 bases). Germline assignment: CDR1 MGHDK and CDR2 SYGVNS. The length of the CDR3 is 14 residues. The ends were cut back, 8 bases at V and 4 bases at J, with 16 bases in the middle. In DNA, the CDR3 is TGTGCCAGCGGGGGGGCGGTTTTCGCAGATACGCAGTATTTT. It encodes CASGGAVFADTQYF.

This chain connects TRBV7-9 to TRBJ2-2, with TRBD1 matching over 9 bases. The CDR3 runs to 16 residues. CDR1 SEHNR and CDR2 FQNEAQ come from the germline V gene (reference sequence). V lost 5 bases to trimming and J lost 3 bases; unmatched junction nucleotides: 7. DNA of the CDR3: TGTGCCAGCAGCCACGGCGGGACAGGGTACACCGGGGAGCTGTTTTTT. Protein sequence: CASSHGGTGYTGELFF.

The chain has TRBV15 and TRBJ2-1; D perhaps matches TRBD2 (6 bases). V was clipped by 1 base and J by 6 bases, with 16 bases between them. Germline assignment: CDR1 LNHNV and CDR2 YYDKDF (reference sequence). This CDR3 contains 16 residues. Written as DNA, the CDR3 is TGTGCCACCAGCAGAGTAGGGACTTTGGGAAGCAATGAGCAGTTCTTC. It translates to CATSRVGTLGSNEQFF. Combining the CDR3 with reference TRBV15 and TRBJ2-1 gives the whole variable domain DAMVIQNPRYQVTQFGKPVTLSCSQTLNHNVMYWYQQKSSQAPKLLFHYYDKDFNNEADTPDNFQSRRPNTSFCFLDIRSPGLGDTAMYLCATSRVGTLGSNEQFFGPGTRLTVL.

V is TRBV27 and J is TRBJ2-7; TRBD2 agrees at 9 bases. After removal of 2 bases from V and 2 bases from J, the junction contained 1 base not matched to a gene. Germline V gene data show CDR1 as MNHEY and CDR2 as SMNVEV (reference sequence). The CDR3 is 14 residues long. For the CDR3, the DNA is TGTGCCAGCAGTTTAGCTAGCGGGGCCTACGAGCAGTACTTC. Residues: CASSLASGAYEQYF.

The gene calls are TRBV28 and TRBJ1-1; no firm D call. Germline V gene data show CDR1 as MDHEN and CDR2 as SYDVKM. The CDR3 sequence is 15 residues long. Trimming cost V 6 bases and J 5 bases, with 19 bases left between them. CDR3 sequence (DNA): TGTGCCAGCAGCCCCGGGTCTTCGGCGCCAACTGAAGCTTTCTTT. As protein: CASSPGSSAPTEAFF.

This rearrangement joins TRBV5-1 to TRBJ1-2, with no clear D. Germline CDR1 and CDR2: SGHRS and YFSETQ. The CDR3 runs 12 residues. V lost 7 bases and J lost 0, with 7 bases in between. The CDR3 sequence is CASGPTNYGYTF. CDR3 nucleotides: TGCGCCAGCGGCCCCACTAACTATGGCTACACCTTC.

This chain connects TRBV4-1 to TRBJ1-1, with TRBD1 as a possible D gene (6 bases). Germline lookup yields CDR1 MGHRA and CDR2 YSYEKL. This CDR3 is built from 14 residues. Between the trimmed V and J ends, which lost 3 bases and 3 bases, there was a span of 11 bases. The DNA of the CDR3 is TGCGCCAGCAGCCAGAGGGGGGGGGACACTGAAGCTTTCTTT. This encodes CASSQRGGDTEAFF.

The chain links TRBV10-1 to TRBJ2-7; 11 positions match TRBD2. CDR1 and CDR2 (germline): WNHNN, SYGVQD (reference sequence). The CDR3 consists of 17 residues. With 8 bases clipped from V and 3 bases from J, the junction kept 15 bases outside the gene matches. The CDR3 DNA follows: TGCGCCAGCCCCGATGTGGCTAGCGGGAGGACTTACTACGAGCAGTACTTC. It codes for CASPDVASGRTYYEQYF.

The chain has TRBV4-1 and TRBJ1-5; D unclear. Germline CDR1 reads MGHRA; CDR2 reads YSYEKL. CDR3 length: 17 residues. Between the trimmed V and J ends, which lost 4 bases and 1 base, there was a span of 17 bases. In DNA form, the CDR3 reads TGCGCCAGCAGCCCCTATCCCAGCGGCCCGAGCAATCAGCCCCAGCATTTT. Protein: CASSPYPSGPSNQPQHF.

J is TRBJ2-1 and V is TRBV19; possibly TRBD1 for D (6 bases). The ends were cut back, 3 bases at V and 2 bases at J, with 8 bases in the middle. The CDR3 has 14 amino acids. Germline CDR1 is LNHDA and CDR2 is SQIVND (reference sequence). Written as DNA, the CDR3 is TGTGCCAGTAGTATGGGGGACACCTACAATGAGCAGTTCTTC. It codes for CASSMGDTYNEQFF.

The rearrangement joins TRBV6-5 to TRBJ1-2, with D unresolved. There are 15 residues in the CDR3. Trimming shortened V by 0 bases and J by 3 bases, and 11 bases separated the two germline ends. Per the germline V gene, CDR1 is MNHEY and CDR2 is SVGAGI. The CDR3 loop reads CASSYSPTGDYGYTF. CDR3 coding DNA: TGTGCCAGCAGTTACTCCCCCACCGGGGACTATGGCTACACCTTC.

The J gene is TRBJ2-7, the V gene TRBV9; TRBD2 matches at 10 bases. CDR3 length: 17 residues. The V gene end was trimmed by 0 bases and the J gene end by 5 bases; junction bases not matched to a gene: 11. Germline lookup yields CDR1 SGDLS and CDR2 YYNGEE. The CDR3 loop reads CASSVGSGGAFIDEQYF. CDR3 DNA: TGTGCCAGCAGCGTAGGAAGCGGGGGGGCGTTTATCGACGAGCAGTACTTC.

This chain connects TRBV19 to TRBJ1-6; D not certain. This CDR3 comprises 13 residues. Germline V CDR1 and CDR2: LNHDA, SQIVND (reference sequence). Deletions cut 3 bases from V and 5 bases from J, with 5 bases between. The CDR3 coding sequence is TGTGCCAGTAGTATCTCTGATAATTCACCCCTCCACTTT. Translation: CASSISDNSPLHF.

The chain links TRBV28 to TRBJ2-5; D unresolved. The CDR3 length is 12 residues. Germline V gene lookup returns CDR1 MDHEN and CDR2 SYDVKM. Between the trimmed V and J ends, which lost 4 bases and 5 bases, there was a span of 8 bases. The CDR3 bases are TGTGCCAGCAGTTCCCGTATGGAGACCCAGTACTTC. It yields the protein CASSSRMETQYF.

The CDR3 loop reads CASSARGGTLNSPLHF. The CDR3 nucleotides read TGTGCCAGCAGCGCCAGAGGTGGGACTTTAAATTCACCCCTCCACTTT. The V call is TRBV9, the J call TRBJ1-6; TRBD1 might be the D (5 bases). CDR3 length: 16 residues. V was clipped by 3 bases and J by 7 bases, with 17 bases between them. Germline CDR1 is SGDLS and CDR2 is YYNGEE. The whole variable domain, remainder taken from reference TRBV9 and TRBJ1-6, is DSGVTQTPKHLITATGQRVTLRCSPRSGDLSVYWYQQSLDQGLQFLIQYYNGEERAKGNILERFSAQQFPDLHSELNLSSLELGDSALYFCASSARGGTLNSPLHFGNGTRLTVT.

The chain couples TRBV28 to TRBJ2-3, with D perhaps TRBD2 (5 bases). Trimming stripped 5 bases from V and 2 bases from J, with 8 bases between. CDR1 is MDHEN and CDR2 is SYDVKM in the germline V gene. The CDR3 consists of 13 residues. The CDR3 region is CASSRENTDTQYF. The DNA of the CDR3 is TGTGCCAGCAGTCGGGAAAACACAGATACGCAGTATTTT.

The chain is built from TRBV6-5 and TRBJ2-1, with TRBD1 identical over 9 bases. V was clipped by 2 bases and J by 7 bases; unmatched bases: 3. Germline V gene lookup returns CDR1 MNHEY and CDR2 SVGAGI. This CDR3 region has 14 residues. The CDR3 DNA reads as TGTGCCAGCAGTTACGGGACAGGGACAAATGAGCAGTTCTTC. It specifies CASSYGTGTNEQFF.

This clone was seen only once. The CDR3 sequence is CASSLGHSATNEKLFF. CDR3 nucleotides: TGTGCCAGCAGCTTGGGACACTCGGCAACTAATGAAAAACTGTTTTTT. The chain recombines TRBV5-6 with TRBJ1-4; D is uncertain. V was clipped by 0 bases and J by 0 bases, with 9 bases between them. Germline-derived CDR1 and CDR2 are SGHDT and YYEEEE. This CDR3 has 16 residues.

The chain recombines TRBV10-2 with TRBJ2-7; TRBD1 aligns across 11 bases. Germline V gene lookup returns CDR1 WSHSY and CDR2 SAAADI. The CDR3 runs to 15 residues. Trimming cost V 7 bases and J 2 bases; bases outside gene matches: 7. The CDR3 reads CASTSRGQGAYEQYF. The CDR3 bases are TGCGCCAGCACAAGTAGGGGACAGGGGGCCTACGAGCAGTACTTC.